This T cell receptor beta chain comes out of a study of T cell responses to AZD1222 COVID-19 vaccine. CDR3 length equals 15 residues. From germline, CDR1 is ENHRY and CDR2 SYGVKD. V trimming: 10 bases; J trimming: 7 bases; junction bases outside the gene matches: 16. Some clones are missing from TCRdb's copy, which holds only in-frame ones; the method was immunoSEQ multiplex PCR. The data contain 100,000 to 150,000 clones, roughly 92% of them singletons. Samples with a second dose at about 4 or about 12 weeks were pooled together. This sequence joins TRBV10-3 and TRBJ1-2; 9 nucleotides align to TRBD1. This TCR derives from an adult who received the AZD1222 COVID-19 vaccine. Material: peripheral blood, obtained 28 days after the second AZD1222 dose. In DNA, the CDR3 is TGTGCCACCCGGGACAGGGCCAACCTTTGGGTTGGCTACACCTTC. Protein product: CATRDRANLWVGYTF.